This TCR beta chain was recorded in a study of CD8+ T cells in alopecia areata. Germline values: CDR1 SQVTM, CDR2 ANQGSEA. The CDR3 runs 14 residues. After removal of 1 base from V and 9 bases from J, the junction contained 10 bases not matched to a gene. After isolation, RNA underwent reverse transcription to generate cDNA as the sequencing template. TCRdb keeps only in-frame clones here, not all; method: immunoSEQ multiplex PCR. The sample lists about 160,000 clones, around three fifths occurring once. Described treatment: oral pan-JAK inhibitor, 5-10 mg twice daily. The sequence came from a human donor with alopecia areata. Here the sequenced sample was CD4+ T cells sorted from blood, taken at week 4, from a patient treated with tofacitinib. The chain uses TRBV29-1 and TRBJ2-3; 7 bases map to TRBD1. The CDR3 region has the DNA TGCAGCGTTGAAGCGGTACAGGGGAGTGGGACGCAGTATTTT. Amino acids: CSVEAVQGSGTQYF.